This entry is about one TCR beta chain. Antigen unknown. This specimen belongs to a study of T cells after yellow fever vaccination. Study details: Preparation used SMART-Seq v4 Ultra Low Input for the low-cell-number fractions.

TCRdb re-analysed the 5' RACE reads in MiXCR, keeping a single row per CDR3 protein. Here the sample spans just under 600,000 distinct CDR3 sequences, approximately 13% being singletons. General study findings and limits: Within FACS-sorted repertoires, abundant clonotypes contaminating from the bulk population could be present. Peak timing came faster in the weaker secondary response, day 5 versus 15.

With 4 bases removed from V and 5 bases from J, the gap between germline ends came to 12 bases. Germline V gene data show CDR1 as MNHEY and CDR2 as SVGEGT. This CDR3 is 13 amino acids long. Sequenced here: PBMCs, sampled on the day of the yellow fever booster vaccination. The genes are TRBV6-2 or TRBV6-3 and TRBJ2-7; D not certain. The TCR was taken from a man between 25 and 39 years old who received the YFV17D yellow fever vaccine. The chain's CDR3 is CASSWNQANEQYF. The CDR3, as DNA: TGTGCCAGCAGTTGGAATCAGGCGAACGAGCAGTACTTC.